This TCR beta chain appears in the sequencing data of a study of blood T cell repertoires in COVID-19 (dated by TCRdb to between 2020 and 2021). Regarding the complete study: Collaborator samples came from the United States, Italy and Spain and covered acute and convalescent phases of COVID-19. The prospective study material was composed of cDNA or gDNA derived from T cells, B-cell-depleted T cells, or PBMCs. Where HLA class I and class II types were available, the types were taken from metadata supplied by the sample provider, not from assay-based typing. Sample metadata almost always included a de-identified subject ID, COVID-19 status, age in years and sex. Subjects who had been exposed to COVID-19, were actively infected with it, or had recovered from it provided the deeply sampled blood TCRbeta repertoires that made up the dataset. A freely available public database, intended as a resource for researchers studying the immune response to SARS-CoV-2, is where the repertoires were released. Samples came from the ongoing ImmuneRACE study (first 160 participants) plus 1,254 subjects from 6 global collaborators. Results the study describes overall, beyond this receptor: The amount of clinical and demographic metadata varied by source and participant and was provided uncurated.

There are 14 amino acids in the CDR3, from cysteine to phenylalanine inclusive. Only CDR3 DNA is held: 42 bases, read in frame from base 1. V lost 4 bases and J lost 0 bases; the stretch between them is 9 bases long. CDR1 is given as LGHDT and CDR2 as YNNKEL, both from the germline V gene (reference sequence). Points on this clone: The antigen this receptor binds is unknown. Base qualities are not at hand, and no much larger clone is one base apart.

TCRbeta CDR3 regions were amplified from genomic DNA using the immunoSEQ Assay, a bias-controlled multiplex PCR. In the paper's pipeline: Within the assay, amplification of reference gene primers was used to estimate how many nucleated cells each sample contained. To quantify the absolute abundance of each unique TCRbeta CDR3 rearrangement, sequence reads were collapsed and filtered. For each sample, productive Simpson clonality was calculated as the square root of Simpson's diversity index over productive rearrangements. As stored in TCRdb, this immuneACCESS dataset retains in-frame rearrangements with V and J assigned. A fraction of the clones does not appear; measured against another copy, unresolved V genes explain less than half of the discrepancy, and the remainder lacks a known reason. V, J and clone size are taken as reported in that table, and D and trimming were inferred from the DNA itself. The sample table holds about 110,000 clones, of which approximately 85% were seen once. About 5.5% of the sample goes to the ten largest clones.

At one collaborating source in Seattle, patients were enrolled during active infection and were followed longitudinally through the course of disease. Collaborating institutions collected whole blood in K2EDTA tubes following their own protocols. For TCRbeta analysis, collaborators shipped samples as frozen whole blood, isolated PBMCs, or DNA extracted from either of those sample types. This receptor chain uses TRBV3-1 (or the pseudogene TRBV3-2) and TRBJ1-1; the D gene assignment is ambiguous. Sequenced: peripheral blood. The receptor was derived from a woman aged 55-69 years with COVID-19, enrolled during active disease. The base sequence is TGTGCCAGCAGCCCACAAAACATGAACACTGAAGCTTTCTTT. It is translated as CASSPQNMNTEAFF.